This TCR beta chain derives from a study of blood T cell repertoires in COVID-19. The germline gives CDR1 SGHRS, CDR2 YFSETQ. The CDR3 spans 15 residues. V was pared by 1 base and J by 5 bases, with 6 bases of the junction left unmatched. Assay: immunoSEQ multiplex PCR; the TCRdb copy retains only in-frame clones and omits some. The sample holds 150,000 to 200,000 clones; 90% to 95% are singletons and the top ten take approximately 0.5%. V is TRBV5-1 and J is TRBJ2-1, with 7 bases identical to TRBD2. This receptor was taken from a man aged 50 or older with acute or convalescent COVID-19. The sample comprised peripheral blood. The DNA for the CDR3 is TGCGCCAGCAGCTTGTCTGGCGGGAGAAACAATGAGCAGTTCTTC. Its translation: CASSLSGGRNNEQFF. Full variable domain (rest looked up from reference TRBV5-1 and TRBJ2-1): KAGVTQTPRYLIKTRGQQVTLSCSPISGHRSVSWYQQTPGQGLQFLFEYFSETQRNKGNFPGRFSGRQFSNSRSEMNVSTLELGDSALYLCASSLSGGRNNEQFFGPGTRLTVL.